In its sample, the clone carrying this TCR beta chain was seen once. Antigen: not known. It was with a sample-barcoded 5' primer and a J-beta primer mix that a second PCR of roughly 7 to 12 cycles was run. Each single sample gave us at least 3 million CDR3-containing paired-end reads. TCRdb re-derived calls from the 5' RACE reads in MiXCR, one entry per CDR3 protein. The sample holds 1,500,000 or so distinct CDR3 sequences, 35% to 45% seen once. Germline-derived CDR1 and CDR2 are MNHEY and SMNVEV (reference sequence). Trimming cost V 5 bases and J 7 bases, with 21 bases left between them. This CDR3 spans 15 amino acids. The data originate from a study of blood T cells in healthy people across ages. Study-wide context: Template switching retrieved approximately one barcoded beta molecule for each two T cells. Findings of the study overall: A roughly linear fall in TCR beta diversity per million T cells was seen with increasing age.

Material for sequencing was blood. The chain recombines TRBV27 with TRBJ2-7, with a tentative D call TRBD1 (5 bases). This TCR was sampled from a woman younger than 30 in good health. This CDR3 reads CASSPLGAQGNEQYF. The CDR3 DNA follows: TGTGCCAGCAGTCCTCTAGGGGCGCAAGGGAATGAGCAGTACTTC.